What follows are 29 T cell receptor beta chains derived from one specimen sequenced in a study of blood T cells in healthy people across ages. The second PCR ran roughly 7 to 11 cycles with a sample-barcoded 5' primer and J-beta primers. TCRdb re-called the 5' RACE reads through MiXCR, storing one row per CDR3 protein. The data show fewer than 900,000 distinct CDR3 sequences, with 40% to 45% seen just once and 20% to 25% held by the top ten. The sequenced material came from blood. These receptors all come from a woman aged 55-69 years in good health.

The V gene is TRBV5-5, the J gene TRBJ1-5; no firm D call. The length of the CDR3 is 14 residues. Germline V gene data show CDR1 as SGHKS and CDR2 as YYEKEE (reference sequence). Trimming cost V 1 base and J 4 bases, with 9 bases left between them. The DNA of the CDR3 is TGTGCCAGCAGCTTGAGTTCCTCTAATCAGCCCCAGCATTTT. This gives the protein CASSLSSSNQPQHF.

This clonotype was detected a few times. The chain employs TRBV5-6 and TRBJ1-2; tentatively, D is TRBD1 (5 bases). V was trimmed by 0 bases and J by 6 bases, leaving 9 bases between them. The germline CDR1 and CDR2 sequences are SGHDT and YYEEEE. The CDR3 has 13 residues. CDR3: CASSLGGLDGYTF. DNA for the CDR3: TGTGCCAGCAGCTTGGGGGGCCTGGATGGCTACACCTTC.

This clonotype has just a few counts. The rearrangement uses TRBV6-1 and TRBJ2-1; the D is unclear. This CDR3 comprises 15 residues. The V end lost 0 bases, the J end lost 0 bases, and 6 bases lay between the germline ends. Germline loops: CDR1 MNHNS, CDR2 SASEGT. CDR3 residues: CASSEAPSSYNEQFF. The CDR3 nucleotides read TGTGCCAGCAGTGAAGCGCCCAGCTCCTACAATGAGCAGTTCTTC.

As concerns this clonotype: A read error may be the cause here, since a much bigger clone is one base away. The chain recombines TRBV12-3 or TRBV12-4 with TRBJ2-5, with D unclear. The CDR3 extends over 13 amino acids. With 7 bases removed from V and 4 bases from J, the gap between germline ends came to 13 bases. The CDR3 region is CASTGRVGETQYF. The DNA for the CDR3 is TGTGCCAGCACAGGTCGGGTCGGAGAGACCCAGTACTTC.

Only one count was recorded for this clonotype. This may come from a read error, since a much larger clone is one base off. J is TRBJ1-2 and V is TRBV9; D is undetermined. CDR3 size: 16 residues. Germline V CDR1 and CDR2: SGDLS, YYNGEE. CDR3 protein: CASTEGHTEANYGHTF. Here the CDR3 DNA reads TGTGCCAGCACAGAAGGGCACACAGAGGCGAACTATGGCCACACCTTC.

This chain joins TRBV12-3 or TRBV12-4 and TRBJ2-1; D remains ambiguous. This CDR3 is built from 12 residues. Trimming took off 3 bases at V and 13 bases at J, with 13 bases between the two ends. CDR3 loop: CASSFGEETQFF. DNA for the CDR3: TGTGCCAGCAGTTTTGGGGAAGAGACCCAGTTCTTC.

Only one count was recorded for this clonotype. The gene calls are TRBV7-2 and TRBJ2-1; 9 positions agree with TRBD1. The V and J ends lost 5 bases and 7 bases, in that order; junction bases with no gene match: 9. Germline CDR1 is SGHTA and CDR2 is FQGNSA. The CDR3 extends over 15 amino acids. The CDR3 DNA follows: TGTGCCAGCAGCCGTCGGACAGGGGAGGAAAATGAGCAGTTCTTC. This encodes CASSRRTGEENEQFF.

The J gene is TRBJ2-5, the V gene TRBV7-3; possibly TRBD2 for D (7 bases). The germline CDR1 and CDR2 sequences are SGHTA and FQGTGA. This CDR3 has 14 residues. The V gene lost 5 bases and the J gene lost 11 bases, with 21 bases spanning the gap. The CDR3 coding sequence is TGTGCCAGCAGCCCCCACAGGGACTACCTAGAGCAGTACTTC. Amino acids: CASSPHRDYLEQYF.

The chain links TRBV7-6 to TRBJ2-7; the D gene is possibly TRBD2 (6 bases). Germline-derived CDR1 and CDR2 are SGHVS and FNYEAQ. The length of the CDR3 is 14 residues. The V end was cut by 0 bases, the J end by 7 bases, with 13 bases between. The CDR3 region is CASSLAAASDEQYF. The CDR3 coding sequence is TGTGCCAGCAGCTTAGCGGCGGCTAGCGATGAGCAGTACTTC.

The chain employs TRBV5-1 and TRBJ2-7, with D possibly called TRBD1 or TRBD2 (5 bases each). V lost 3 bases and J lost 9, with 16 bases in between. The CDR3 consists of 13 residues. The germline CDR1 and CDR2 sequences are SGHRS and YFSETQ. The CDR3 is CASSSRPRDRQYF. DNA of the CDR3: TGCGCCAGCAGCTCGCGCCCGAGGGACCGGCAGTACTTC. Combining the CDR3 with reference TRBV5-1 and TRBJ2-7 gives the whole variable domain KAGVTQTPRYLIKTRGQQVTLSCSPISGHRSVSWYQQTPGQGLQFLFEYFSETQRNKGNFPGRFSGRQFSNSRSEMNVSTLELGDSALYLCASSSRPRDRQYFGPGTRLTVT.

This clonotype was picked up a small number of times. This rearrangement joins TRBV20-1 to TRBJ2-1; D is ambiguous. Trimming removed 0 bases from V and 9 bases from J, with 9 bases in between. Germline values: CDR1 DFQATT, CDR2 SNEGSKA (reference sequence). The CDR3 has 12 amino acids. The CDR3 nucleotides are TGCAGTGCTAGAGATCCACCCCGTGAGCAGTTCTTC. This translates into CSARDPPREQFF.

The chain joins TRBV5-1 to TRBJ2-2, with TRBD1 matching 10 bases. Germline CDR1 and CDR2: SGHRS and YFSETQ. V lost 6 bases and J lost 4; bases outside the gene matches: 3. This CDR3 contains 14 residues. The CDR3 DNA reads as TGCGCCAGCACTTGGACAGGGGGCACCGGGGAGCTGTTTTTT. Its translation is CASTWTGGTGELFF.

The sample holds a few counts of this clonotype. The chain uses TRBV5-1 and TRBJ2-3; D gene unclear. The V and J ends lost 3 bases and 6 bases respectively, with 8 bases between them. The CDR3 loop spans 12 amino acids. Germline V gene data show CDR1 as SGHRS and CDR2 as YFSETQ. This chain's CDR3 is CASSSTVDTQYF. The CDR3 nucleotides read TGCGCCAGCAGCTCGACGGTGGATACGCAGTATTTT.

The chain uses TRBV28 and TRBJ2-1; 8 bases align to TRBD1. V was pared by 7 bases and J by 10 bases, with 12 bases of the junction left unmatched. CDR1 and CDR2 from the germline V gene are MDHEN and SYDVKM. The CDR3 is 14 residues long. CDR3 amino acids: CASTLGTGALEQFF. The CDR3 coding sequence is TGTGCCAGCACTTTGGGGACAGGTGCATTAGAGCAGTTCTTC.

The chain couples TRBV4-2 to TRBJ2-3; 8 nucleotides agree with TRBD2. CDR1 is LGHNA and CDR2 is YNFKEQ in the germline V gene. Trimming at V came to 2 bases and at J to 0 bases, leaving 4 bases not matched to a gene. The CDR3 runs to 16 residues. The DNA for the CDR3 is TGTGCCAGCAGCCAAATAGCGGGGAGCAGCACAGATACGCAGTATTTT. This codes for CASSQIAGSSTDTQYF.

This clonotype was seen only a few times. This chain uses TRBV7-2 with TRBJ1-1, with 7 bases lining up with TRBD1. The CDR3 length is 15 residues. Germline V gives CDR1 SGHTA, CDR2 FQGNSA. After removal of 5 bases from V and 0 bases from J, the junction contained 6 bases not matched to a gene. CDR3 sequence: CASSKQGYMNTEAFF. The CDR3 region has the DNA TGTGCCAGCAGCAAACAGGGGTATATGAACACTGAAGCTTTCTTT.

The rearrangement joins TRBV3-1 to TRBJ2-1; perhaps TRBD2 as D (6 bases). V was trimmed by 5 bases and J by 9 bases, leaving 17 bases between them. The CDR3 runs to 14 residues. Germline V gene lookup returns CDR1 LGHDT and CDR2 YNNKEL (reference sequence). CDR3 bases: TGTGCCAGCAGCGGATTGACTAGGAGCGGTGAGCAGTTCTTC. It is translated as CASSGLTRSGEQFF.

Turning to this clonotype: A read error may produce the germline difference seen at one junction end. The V and J genes are TRBV28 and TRBJ2-3; a weak D match, TRBD2 (5 bases). The CDR3 extends over 15 amino acids. Per the germline V gene, CDR1 is MDHEN and CDR2 is SYDVKM. The CDR3 sequence is CASSWAGVSTDTRYF. In DNA, the CDR3 is TGTGCCAGCAGTTGGGCCGGGGTTAGCACAGATACGCGGTATTTT.

This clonotype has a count of ten or more. The chain uses TRBV18 and TRBJ2-1; possible D gene TRBD2, 6 bases. The V gene's germline CDR1 is KGHSH and CDR2 LQKENI. Trimming cost V 1 base and J 7 bases, with 8 bases left between them. This CDR3 has 13 residues. In DNA, the CDR3 is TGTGCCAGCTCACCACTAGCGGTAAATGAGCAGTTCTTC. The encoded protein is CASSPLAVNEQFF. The entire variable domain, with the rest obtained from reference TRBV18 and TRBJ2-1, is as follows: NAGVMQNPRHLVRRRGQEARLRCSPMKGHSHVYWYRQLPEEGLKFMVYLQKENIIDESGMPKERFSAEFPKEGPSILRIQQVVRGDSAAYFCASSPLAVNEQFFGPGTRLTVL.

The chain is built from TRBV9 and TRBJ2-1; maybe TRBD2 (6 bases). CDR3 length: 15 amino acids. Germline V lookup: CDR1 SGDLS, CDR2 YYNGEE. V shed 0 bases and J shed 3 bases, with 10 bases lying between them. The CDR3 DNA reads as TGTGCCAGCAGCGTAGCGGGAGAGGTCTACAATGAGCAGTTCTTC. Amino acids: CASSVAGEVYNEQFF.

This chain uses TRBV7-2 with TRBJ2-3; 8 nucleotides align to TRBD2. The germline CDR1 and CDR2 sequences are SGHTA and FQGNSA. V was pared by 5 bases and J by 8 bases, with 18 bases of the junction left unmatched. This CDR3 spans 17 amino acids. CDR3 in amino acids: CASSTVVGGGTFGTQYF. CDR3 coding DNA: TGTGCCAGCAGCACCGTGGTTGGCGGGGGGACTTTTGGTACGCAGTATTTT. Based on the CDR3 plus reference TRBV7-2 and TRBJ2-3, the full variable domain is GAGVSQSPSNKVTEKGKDVELRCDPISGHTALYWYRQSLGQGLEFLIYFQGNSAPDKSGLPSDRFSAERTGGSVSTLTIQRTQQEDSAVYLCASSTVVGGGTFGTQYFGPGTRLTVL.

The chain is built from TRBV3-1 and TRBJ2-7; D gene uncertain. The CDR3 has 14 residues. The V gene's germline CDR1 is LGHDT and CDR2 YNNKEL (reference sequence). V lost 0 bases and J lost 0, with 6 bases in between. The CDR3 DNA is TGTGCCAGCAGCCAAGACGTCAGCTCCTACGAGCAGTACTTC. Residues: CASSQDVSSYEQYF.

A word on this clonotype: The junction shows a germline mismatch at one end, possibly a read error. This sequence joins TRBV9 and TRBJ2-1; the D gene is possibly TRBD2 (6 bases). Germline assignment: CDR1 SGDLS and CDR2 YYNGEE. The length of the CDR3 is 16 residues. The CDR3 DNA sequence: TGTGCCAGCAGCGTGTCGGGACTCAGCCTTAACAATGAGCGGTTCTTC. It translates to CASSVSGLSLNNERFF.

The V gene is TRBV3-1, the J gene TRBJ2-3; 8 positions match TRBD2. The CDR3 sequence is 15 residues long. From germline, CDR1 is LGHDT and CDR2 YNNKEL (reference sequence). Trimming took 9 bases from V and 0 from J; bases not matched to a gene: 8. CDR3 nucleotides: TGTGCCAGTGGGACTAGTCTTACTAGCACAGATACGCAGTATTTT. Translating gives CASGTSLTSTDTQYF.

The rearrangement joins TRBV7-9 to TRBJ2-5, with D possibly being TRBD1 (6 bases). Germline V gene sequence: CDR1 SEHNR, CDR2 FQNEAQ (reference sequence). V lost 5 bases and J lost 4, with 17 bases in between. The CDR3 is 15 amino acids. The CDR3 DNA is TGTGCCAGCAGCATGACAGGCACATCAAGAGAGACCCAGTACTTC. It translates to CASSMTGTSRETQYF.

The J gene is TRBJ2-7, the V gene TRBV25-1; D may be TRBD1 or TRBD2 (5 bases each). Germline CDR1 is MGHDK and CDR2 is SYGVNS. The CDR3 runs 15 residues. The germline V and J ends were trimmed by 2 bases and 10 bases, with 21 bases remaining between them. In nucleotides, the CDR3 is TGTGCCAGCAGTGAAGATACCTCGGGACGAATGAAACAGTACTTC. As protein: CASSEDTSGRMKQYF.

V and J are TRBV20-1 and TRBJ2-1; 10 nucleotides agree with TRBD2. The germline gives CDR1 DFQATT, CDR2 SNEGSKA (reference sequence). The CDR3 sequence is 17 residues long. With 3 bases clipped from V and 5 bases from J, the junction kept 13 bases outside the gene matches. CDR3 region: CSARTSSSGSLNNEQFF. The CDR3 DNA follows: TGCAGTGCTAGGACCTCCTCTAGCGGGAGTCTGAACAATGAGCAGTTCTTC.

The CDR3 sequence: CASSLAWRDTDNSPLHF. The CDR3 DNA reads as TGTGCCAGCAGCTTAGCTTGGAGGGACACGGATAATTCACCCCTCCACTTT. The chain couples TRBV7-9 to TRBJ1-6; weak D call: TRBD1 (6 bases). Between the trimmed V and J ends, which lost 0 bases and 5 bases, there was a span of 14 bases. The germline CDR1 and CDR2 sequences are SEHNR and FQNEAQ (reference sequence). This CDR3 spans 17 amino acids.

V gene TRBV24-1 combines with J gene TRBJ2-5, with TRBD2 matching 10 bases. With 5 bases clipped from V and 2 bases from J, the junction kept 4 bases outside the gene matches. The germline V gene has CDR1 KGHDR and CDR2 SFDVKD. CDR3 length equals 15 residues. CDR3 DNA: TGTGCCACCAGTGTAGATAGCGGGGGGCAAGAGACCCAGTACTTC. It specifies CATSVDSGGQETQYF.